The rows below give T cell receptor beta chains drawn from one sample of a study of T cell repertoires in cytomegalovirus infection. A single record per CDR3 protein comes from TCRdb applying MiXCR to the reads. The repertoire holds 350,000 to 550,000 distinct CDR3 sequences, with roughly 30% as singletons. The specimen sequenced was PBMCs. The receptors originated from a human donor in good health (CMV status not recorded). Some clones in this sample may be carry-over from other donors' samples. The CDR3 runs from the conserved cysteine through the conserved F or W. The order of the fields is V gene, D gene, J gene, CDR3 length, clone size, CDR3 protein, CDR3 DNA. D genes are given only for firm matches. Rows give clone size only sometimes, using once, few, many, or a class for an expanded clone.

TRBV14	-	TRBJ1-2	15	-	CASSQDTGGGYGYTF	TGTGCCAGCAGCCAAGATACCGGGGGTGGCTATGGCTACACCTTC
TRBV4-1	-	TRBJ2-7	12	-	CASSQEGYDKYF	TGCGCAAGCAGCCAAGAAGGCTACGATAAGTACTTC
TRBV6-1	-	TRBJ1-2	11	few	CASSLYRGYTF	TGTGCCAGCAGTCTGTATAGGGGCTACACCTTC
TRBV12-3/TRBV12-4	-	TRBJ2-7	11	-	CASSPKYLQYF	TGTGCCAGCAGCCCCAAGTACTTGCAGTACTTC
TRBV20-1	-	TRBJ2-7	12	few	CRVDNNSYEQYF	TGCAGGGTGGACAACAACTCCTACGAGCAGTACTTC
TRBV19	-	TRBJ1-1	11	-	CASRRGFEAFF	TGTGCCAGTAGGAGGGGGTTTGAAGCTTTCTTT
TRBV2	TRBD1	TRBJ2-1	16	-	CASSPEGKGALNEQFF	TGTGCCAGCAGCCCCGAGGGAAAGGGGGCGTTGAATGAGCAGTTCTTC
TRBV6-2/TRBV6-3	-	TRBJ2-1	16	-	CASSSPGSRDVNEQFF	TGTGCCAGCAGTTCGCCGGGATCTAGGGACGTTAATGAGCAGTTCTTC
TRBV6-1	TRBD2	TRBJ2-2	14	many	CASSGLAGTGELFF	TGTGCCAGCTCGGGACTAGCGGGCACCGGGGAGCTGTTTTTT
TRBV7-9	-	TRBJ1-6	14	few	CASTFSGSNSPLHF	TGTGCCAGCACCTTCTCAGGGTCTAATTCACCCCTCCACTTT
TRBV12-3/TRBV12-4	-	TRBJ1-4	15	-	CASRPARVTNEKRVF	TGTGCCAGCCGCCCCGCCAGGGTGACTAATGAAAAACGGGTTTTT
TRBV7-7	-	TRBJ1-1	17	-	CASSPQGNRPKNTEAFF	TGTGCTAGCAGCCCCCAGGGAAACCGACCTAAGAACACTGAAGCTTTCTTT
TRBV5-6	-	TRBJ1-2	15	-	CASSLAQGLGDGYTF	TGTGCCAGCAGCTTGGCCCAGGGACTGGGGGATGGCTACACCTTC
TRBV5-7	-	TRBJ2-7	15	-	CARSSEGVSPHEQYF	TGTGCCAGAAGCTCAGAGGGGGTTTCTCCCCACGAGCAGTACTTC
TRBV7-2	-	TRBJ2-3	13	few	CASSDYIADTQYF	TGTGCCAGCAGCGACTACATAGCAGATACGCAGTATTTT
TRBV5-8	-	TRBJ2-1	15	-	CASRKRASTYNEQFF	TGTGCCAGCAGGAAGAGGGCTAGCACATACAATGAGCAGTTCTTC
TRBV11-2	-	TRBJ2-7	13	many	CASSLSSSYEQYF	TGTGCCAGCAGCTTAAGCTCATCCTACGAGCAGTACTTC
TRBV20-1	TRBD2	TRBJ2-5	15	-	CSARTSSGGGGTQYF	TGCAGTGCGAGGACGAGTAGCGGGGGGGGAGGGACCCAGTACTTC
TRBV4-3	TRBD1	TRBJ2-7	15	few	CASSPGQGRTYEQYF	TGCGCCAGCAGCCCCGGACAGGGACGAACCTACGAGCAGTACTTC
TRBV6-9	-	TRBJ2-1	15	-	CASRLGTEPYNEQFF	TGTGCCAGCAGATTAGGGACTGAGCCCTACAATGAGCAGTTCTTC
TRBV12-3/TRBV12-4	-	TRBJ1-2	15	few	CASSLGGISKSGYTF	TGTGCCAGCAGTTTAGGGGGGATAAGTAAGAGTGGCTACACCTTC
TRBV6-5	-	TRBJ2-3	16	few	CASSYSGIEGTDTQYF	TGTGCCAGCAGTTACTCGGGGATCGAGGGCACAGATACGCAGTATTTT
TRBV24-1	-	TRBJ1-1	13	-	CATRQSTNTEAFF	TGTGCCACCAGACAGTCCACGAACACTGAAGCTTTCTTT
TRBV28	TRBD1	TRBJ2-7	12	few	CASRLGQGRQYF	TGTGCCAGCAGGCTTGGACAGGGACGGCAGTACTTC
TRBV10-3	-	TRBJ2-2	13	-	CAISEAPPPELFF	TGTGCCATCAGTGAGGCCCCCCCCCCGGAGCTGTTTTTT
TRBV12-3/TRBV12-4	-	TRBJ1-5	16	few	CASSLQGLYSNQPQHF	TGTGCCAGCAGTTTACAGGGTCTGTATAGCAATCAGCCCCAGCATTTT
TRBV4-2	-	TRBJ2-2	15	-	CASRPPQAFTGELFF	TGTGCCAGCCGCCCTCCCCAAGCTTTCACCGGGGAGCTGTTTTTT
TRBV11-2	TRBD2	TRBJ2-3	16	-	CASATTSGGEKDTQYF	TGTGCCAGCGCTACAACTAGCGGGGGGGAGAAAGATACGCAGTATTTT
TRBV5-6	-	TRBJ1-2	14	-	CATQAGPLGIGYTF	TGTGCCACCCAGGCCGGACCGCTCGGAATTGGCTACACCTTC
TRBV5-6	-	TRBJ2-1	14	-	CASSGRASYNEQFF	TGTGCCAGCAGTGGGCGGGCCTCCTACAATGAGCAGTTCTTC
TRBV4-1	TRBD1	TRBJ2-3	16	many	CASSQDFRGRTDTQYF	TGCGCCAGCAGCCAAGATTTCAGGGGGCGAACAGATACGCAGTATTTT
TRBV4-1	-	TRBJ2-7	17	many	CASSQGSNQEAYYEQYF	TGCGCCAGCAGCCAGGGGTCGAATCAAGAGGCTTACTACGAGCAGTACTTC
TRBV19	-	TRBJ1-2	15	few	CASSPSDRSSYGYTF	TGTGCCAGTAGTCCATCAGACAGGTCGAGCTATGGCTACACCTTC
TRBV7-8	TRBD1	TRBJ2-3	14	-	CASSPRRGPDTQYF	TGTGCCAGCAGCCCTAGAAGGGGGCCAGATACGCAGTATTTT
TRBV10-2	TRBD1	TRBJ1-1	14	few	CASSESGTDTEAFF	TGCGCCAGCAGTGAGTCGGGGACAGACACTGAAGCTTTCTTT
TRBV6-2/TRBV6-3	-	TRBJ1-1	16	-	CASNQGQTYGDTEAFF	TGTGCCAGCAACCAAGGACAGACCTACGGGGACACTGAAGCTTTCTTT
TRBV28	TRBD2	TRBJ2-5	16	-	CAISLWAGGPGETQSF	TGTGCCATCAGTTTATGGGCGGGGGGTCCGGGAGAGACCCAGTCCTTC
TRBV7-6	-	TRBJ2-2	14	few	CASSHLRVAGELFF	TGTGCCAGCAGCCACCTCAGAGTAGCCGGGGAGCTGTTTTTT
TRBV6-5	TRBD1	TRBJ2-7	14	few	CASSLQGSRYEQYF	TGTGCCAGCAGTCTACAGGGGTCTCGCTACGAGCAGTACTTC
TRBV20-1	-	TRBJ2-3	13	-	CSARVQATETQYF	TGCAGTGCTAGAGTGCAAGCTACAGAGACGCAGTATTTT
TRBV7-2	TRBD2	TRBJ2-5	14	many	CASSSGGALETQYF	TGTGCCAGCAGCAGCGGGGGGGCCCTTGAGACCCAGTACTTC
TRBV20-1	-	TRBJ2-5	15	-	CSASWGTQGGETQYF	TGCAGTGCTAGTTGGGGTACACAGGGTGGGGAGACCCAGTACTTC
TRBV20-1	TRBD2	TRBJ2-1	16	-	CSASLGLAGGDNEQFF	TGCAGTGCTAGTCTGGGACTAGCGGGCGGAGACAATGAGCAGTTCTTC
TRBV9	TRBD2	TRBJ2-7	16	-	CASSVGGGTSSYEQYF	TGTGCCAGCAGCGTAGGGGGAGGGACGAGCTCCTACGAGCAGTACTTC
TRBV4-3	TRBD2	TRBJ2-5	17	-	CASSQSPGGGAQETQYF	TGCGCCAGCAGCCAATCCCCTGGCGGGGGGGCTCAAGAGACCCAGTACTTC
TRBV7-9	TRBD1	TRBJ2-7	17	-	CASSLTQSTGGLDEQYF	TGTGCCAGCAGCTTAACACAATCGACAGGGGGTCTCGACGAGCAGTACTTC
TRBV5-1	TRBD1	TRBJ2-1	13	few	CASGTVSYNEQFF	TGCGCCAGCGGGACAGTAAGTTACAATGAGCAGTTCTTC
TRBV6-1	-	TRBJ1-6	16	few	CASSSLGGGYNSPLHF	TGTGCCAGCAGTAGCCTGGGAGGGGGCTATAATTCACCCCTCCACTTT
TRBV7-9	TRBD1	TRBJ1-1	18	few	CASSLALTGGKAAPEAFF	TGTGCCAGCAGCTTAGCGTTGACAGGGGGAAAGGCGGCCCCTGAAGCTTTCTTT
TRBV10-1	-	TRBJ2-3	15	few	CASSAGQGTTDTQYF	TGCGCCAGCAGTGCCGGGCAGGGTACAACAGATACGCAGTATTTT
TRBV7-8	-	TRBJ2-7	16	many	CASSPLGWGQTYEQYF	TGTGCCAGCAGCCCCCTTGGTTGGGGTCAAACATACGAGCAGTACTTC
TRBV5-1	-	TRBJ2-7	15	few	CASSLNPGLPYEQYF	TGCGCCAGCAGCTTGAATCCCGGGCTCCCCTACGAGCAGTACTTC
TRBV5-6	TRBD1	TRBJ2-1	12	-	CASSVDRTYWFF	TGTGCCAGCAGCGTGGACAGGACGTATTGGTTCTTC
TRBV2	TRBD2	TRBJ2-3	13	few	CASRLAGVDTQYF	TGTGCCAGCAGGCTAGCGGGGGTAGATACGCAGTATTTT